This record looks at one TCR beta chain sequence and its context. Its cognate antigen is unknown. As the method of synthesis, 5'RACE template switching with UMIs yielded TCR beta cDNA. TCRdb re-called the 5' RACE reads and catalogs CDR3 proteins one per entry, DNA excluded. The sample holds about 20,000 distinct CDR3 sequences. The sample comes from a study of T cells expressing NK-cell markers. Overall study: Just one sequenced donor of eight was HCMV-seronegative, while seven were seropositive.

Study-level findings and limits: These clonotypes additionally ranked first within the CD3+CD56-NKG2C+ fraction of a few donors.

Germline CDR1 LGHNA, CDR2 YNFKEQ. The CDR3 has 16 residues. Sequenced: blood T cells: a sorted CD56 or NKG2C T cell subset, CD4+ or CD8+ T cells, or bulk PBMC T cells (not recorded which). The TCR was taken from a man aged 18-69 years in good health. The rearrangement joins TRBV4-2 to TRBJ2-1; the TCRdb call, TRBD2, lacks DNA for checking. The CDR3 loop is CASSQGAGGSYNEQFF.